The 17 T cell receptor beta chains below come from one sample, sequenced in a study of blood T cell repertoires in COVID-19. Using immunoSEQ multiplex PCR, the repertoire was profiled, and TCRdb retains in-frame clones only, with some absent. Of 15,000 to 20,000 clones listed, 70% to 90% are singletons. Sequenced sample: peripheral blood. Receptors originate from a human donor in a cohort sampled during active COVID-19.

The chain links TRBV5-6 to TRBJ1-2; 7 nucleotides align to TRBD1. Germline V gene lookup returns CDR1 SGHDT and CDR2 YYEEEE. The CDR3 runs 16 residues. The ends lost 4 bases at V and 3 bases at J; junction bases unmatched: 12. In nucleotides, the CDR3 is TGTGCCAGCAGCCCCGAAGGGGCAGGGGGGCACTATGGCTACACCTTC. The encoded protein is CASSPEGAGGHYGYTF.

The genes are TRBV19 and TRBJ2-5; 12 nucleotides line up with TRBD2. V was clipped by 8 bases and J by 3 bases; unmatched bases: 1. This CDR3 is 13 amino acids long. Germline V gene data show CDR1 as LNHDA and CDR2 as SQIVND (reference sequence). Here the CDR3 DNA reads TGTGCCAGTCGGACTAGCGGGGAAGAGACCCAGTACTTC. Its translation is CASRTSGEETQYF.

The chain carries TRBV11-2 and TRBJ2-7, with no clear D. The ends were cut back, 5 bases at V and 0 bases at J, with 11 bases in the middle. The CDR3 spans 14 residues. Germline V gene data show CDR1 as SGHAT and CDR2 as FQNNGV. The chain's CDR3 is CASSPASGSYEQYF. The CDR3 nucleotides are TGTGCCAGCAGCCCGGCCTCAGGCTCCTACGAGCAGTACTTC.

This chain joins TRBV5-8 and TRBJ2-5; 7 bases are shared with TRBD2. CDR3 length: 15 amino acids. Unmatched junction bases numbered 16, after V lost 5 bases and J lost 9 bases. Germline CDR1 SGHTS, CDR2 YDEGEE. This chain's CDR3 is CASRPGRRESEAQYF. In nucleotides, the CDR3 is TGTGCCAGCAGACCGGGACGGCGGGAGAGTGAGGCCCAGTACTTC.

The chain has TRBV5-6 and TRBJ2-7; D is uncertain. CDR1 SGHDT and CDR2 YYEEEE come from the germline V gene. Trimming cost V 2 bases and J 10 bases, with 13 bases left between them. The CDR3 contains 12 residues. The CDR3 here is CASSFQMNFQYF. Written as DNA, the CDR3 is TGTGCCAGCAGCTTTCAAATGAACTTTCAGTACTTC.

V is TRBV5-1 and J is TRBJ2-2; 7 bases line up with TRBD1. CDR3 length: 15 amino acids. Germline CDR1 SGHRS, CDR2 YFSETQ. The V and J ends lost 4 bases and 3 bases, in that order; junction bases with no gene match: 6. CDR3 in DNA: TGCGCCAGCAGCCCGCGACAGGGATACACCGGGGAGCTGTTTTTT. Its translation: CASSPRQGYTGELFF.

V is TRBV7-2 and J is TRBJ2-1; TRBD2 is a possible D gene (5 bases). The germline V and J ends were trimmed by 3 bases and 8 bases, with 29 bases remaining between them. The length of the CDR3 is 19 residues. The V gene's germline CDR1 is SGHTA and CDR2 FQGNSA. For the CDR3, the DNA is TGTGCCAGCAGCTTGCCAGGCATCGGGGTATCGACTCCTGCGGATGAGCAGTTCTTC. It is translated as CASSLPGIGVSTPADEQFF.

V and J are TRBV11-2 and TRBJ2-3; TRBD2 aligns across 7 bases. This CDR3 has 15 residues. V lost 5 bases and J lost 0; bases outside the gene matches: 5. The germline gives CDR1 SGHAT, CDR2 FQNNGV. The CDR3 loop is CASSPLAVSTDTQYF. In nucleotides, the CDR3 is TGTGCCAGCAGCCCCCTAGCGGTTAGCACAGATACGCAGTATTTT.

The chain employs TRBV7-9 and TRBJ2-3, with 12 bases fitting TRBD2. V was clipped by 5 bases and J by 2 bases; unmatched bases: 8. This CDR3 spans 17 amino acids. Germline loops: CDR1 SEHNR, CDR2 FQNEAQ (reference sequence). The CDR3 DNA sequence: TGTGCCAGCAGCCAAGGGACTAGCGGGCTTACCACAGATACGCAGTATTTT. Its translation: CASSQGTSGLTTDTQYF.

The count of this clone is one. V is TRBV6-5 and J is TRBJ2-3, with D perhaps TRBD1 (5 bases). The V and J ends lost 6 bases and 6 bases respectively, with 13 bases between them. The CDR3 sequence is 13 residues long. Germline V CDR1 and CDR2: MNHEY, SVGAGI. The CDR3 nucleotides are TGTGCCAGCAGGAGGCAGGGCGCGGATACGCAGTATTTT. Residues: CASRRQGADTQYF.

The chain carries TRBV5-6 and TRBJ2-1; a possible D gene is TRBD1 (5 bases). This CDR3 contains 15 residues. Germline assignment: CDR1 SGHDT and CDR2 YYEEEE. The V gene lost 0 bases and the J gene lost 6 bases, with 13 bases spanning the gap. The CDR3 sequence is CASSLVGRAPNEQFF. The CDR3 DNA is TGTGCCAGCAGCTTGGTGGGCAGGGCCCCCAATGAGCAGTTCTTC.

The chain recombines TRBV19 with TRBJ2-5; the match to TRBD1 covers 11 bases. This CDR3 has 14 amino acids. J lost 5 bases, V lost 5 bases, and 4 bases had no gene match. Germline CDR1 LNHDA, CDR2 SQIVND (reference sequence). DNA for the CDR3: TGTGCCAGTAGTGAAGGGACAGGGGGGGAGACCCAGTACTTC. It is translated as CASSEGTGGETQYF.

The genes are TRBV10-3 and TRBJ2-5; TRBD1 aligns across 10 bases. CDR1 ENHRY and CDR2 SYGVKD come from the germline V gene. This CDR3 has 15 amino acids. Germline trimming cut 8 bases from V and 4 bases from J; bases unmatched to any gene: 10. CDR3 sequence: CAIESTGGGVETQYF. CDR3 nucleotides: TGTGCCATCGAGTCGACAGGGGGCGGAGTAGAGACCCAGTACTTC.

This chain connects TRBV11-2 to TRBJ1-3; 8 nucleotides line up with TRBD1. The germline V gene encodes CDR1 SGHAT and CDR2 FQNNGV. Trimming at V came to 1 base and at J to 2 bases, leaving 1 base not matched to a gene. CDR3 length: 15 amino acids. CDR3 coding DNA: TGTGCCAGCAGCTTAGGGACAGGGACTGGAAACACCATATATTTT. It yields the protein CASSLGTGTGNTIYF.

The chain uses TRBV7-7 and TRBJ2-3; 7 nucleotides agree with TRBD1. Per germline, CDR1 SSHAT and CDR2 FNYEAQ (reference sequence). The CDR3 has 16 amino acids. Losses at the gene ends were 1 base for V and 4 bases for J; bases not matched to a gene: 8. CDR3 in amino acids: CASSLGRDSGPDTQYF. DNA for the CDR3: TGTGCCAGCAGCTTAGGAAGGGACAGCGGACCAGATACGCAGTATTTT.

The chain carries TRBV5-6 and TRBJ2-7; 10 positions match TRBD2. The CDR3 totals 15 residues. CDR1 SGHDT and CDR2 YYEEEE come from the germline V gene. J was trimmed by 3 bases and V by 4 bases; bases with no gene match: 7. CDR3 region: CASSTSGGGYYEQYF. As DNA, the CDR3 is TGTGCCAGCAGCACCAGCGGGGGGGGCTACTACGAGCAGTACTTC.

The J gene is TRBJ1-5, the V gene TRBV5-5; D might be TRBD1 (6 bases). CDR3 length equals 15 residues. The germline V and J ends were trimmed by 0 bases and 2 bases, with 9 bases remaining between them. In germline, CDR1 is SGHKS, CDR2 YYEKEE (reference sequence). This CDR3 reads CASSLGGQGNQPQHF. CDR3 bases: TGTGCCAGCAGCTTGGGGGGGCAGGGCAATCAGCCCCAGCATTTT.